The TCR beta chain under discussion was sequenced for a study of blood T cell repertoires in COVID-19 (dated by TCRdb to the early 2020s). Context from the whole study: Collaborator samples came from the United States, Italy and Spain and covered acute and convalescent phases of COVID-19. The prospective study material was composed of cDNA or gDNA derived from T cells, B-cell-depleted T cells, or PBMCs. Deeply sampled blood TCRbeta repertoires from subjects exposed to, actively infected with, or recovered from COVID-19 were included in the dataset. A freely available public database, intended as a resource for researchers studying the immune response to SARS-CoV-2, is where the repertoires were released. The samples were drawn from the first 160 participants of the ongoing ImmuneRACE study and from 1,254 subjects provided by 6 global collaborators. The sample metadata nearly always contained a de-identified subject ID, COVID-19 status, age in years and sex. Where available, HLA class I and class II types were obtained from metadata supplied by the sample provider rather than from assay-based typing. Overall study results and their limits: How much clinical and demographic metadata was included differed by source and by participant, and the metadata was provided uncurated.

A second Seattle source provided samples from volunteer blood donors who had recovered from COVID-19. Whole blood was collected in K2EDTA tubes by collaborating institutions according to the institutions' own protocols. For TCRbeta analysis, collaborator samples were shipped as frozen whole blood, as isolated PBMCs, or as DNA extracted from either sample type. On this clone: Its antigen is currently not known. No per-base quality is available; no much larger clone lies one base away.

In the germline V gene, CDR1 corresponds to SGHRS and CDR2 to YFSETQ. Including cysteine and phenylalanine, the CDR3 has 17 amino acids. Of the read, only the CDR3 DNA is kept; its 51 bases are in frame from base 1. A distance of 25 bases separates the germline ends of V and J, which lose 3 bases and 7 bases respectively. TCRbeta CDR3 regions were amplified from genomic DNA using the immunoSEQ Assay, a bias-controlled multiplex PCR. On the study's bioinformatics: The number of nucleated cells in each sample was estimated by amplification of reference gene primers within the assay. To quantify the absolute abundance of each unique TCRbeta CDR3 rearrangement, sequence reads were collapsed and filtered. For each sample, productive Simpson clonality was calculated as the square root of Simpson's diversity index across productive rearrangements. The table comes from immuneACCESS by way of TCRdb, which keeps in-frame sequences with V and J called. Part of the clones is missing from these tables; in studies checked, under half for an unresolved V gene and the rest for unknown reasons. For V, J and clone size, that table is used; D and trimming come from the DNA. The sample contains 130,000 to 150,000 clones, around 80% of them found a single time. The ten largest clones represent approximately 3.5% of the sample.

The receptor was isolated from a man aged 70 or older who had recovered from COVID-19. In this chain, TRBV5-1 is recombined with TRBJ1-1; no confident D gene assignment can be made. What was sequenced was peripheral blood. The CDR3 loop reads CASSWTGVNQGGGEAFF. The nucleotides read TGCGCCAGCAGCTGGACTGGCGTAAACCAAGGCGGAGGTGAAGCTTTCTTT.